This T cell receptor (beta chain) was captured by sequencing in a study of T cells after yellow fever vaccination. Turning to the study itself: Preparation of fractions with low cell numbers was performed using SMART-Seq v4 Ultra Low Input.

Study-level findings and limits: FACS-sorted repertoires could contain abundant clonotypes contaminating from the bulk population. CD4 and CD8 compartments shared a small share of clonotypes, likely from convergent recombination.

This clonotype occurred a few times. What it binds is not known. For TCR, cDNA came from 5'RACE template switching, which added a universal primer site and UMIs. TCRdb redid the calling of the 5' RACE reads with MiXCR, one entry per CDR3 protein. The data hold more than 350,000 distinct CDR3 sequences, with 11% observed a single time. The CDR3 totals 17 residues. Germline assignment: CDR1 SGHNT and CDR2 YYREEE (reference sequence). V trimming: 4 bases; J trimming: 4 bases; junction bases outside the gene matches: 12. This clonotype was sampled from a man aged 18-30 years who received the YFV17D yellow fever vaccine. The chain links TRBV5-4 to TRBJ1-1; 11 bases are a match to TRBD1. The sample consisted of PBMCs, taken on the day of the first yellow fever vaccination. CDR3 region: CASSRAGTGGLGTEAFF. Here the CDR3 DNA reads TGTGCCAGCAGCCGCGCCGGGACAGGGGGTTTGGGCACTGAAGCTTTCTTT.